The clone carrying this TCR beta chain was observed a single time. Its antigen is still unknown. TCRdb's table, derived via immunoSEQ multiplex PCR, lists solely in-frame clones and lacks some. This sample yields 85,000 to 130,000 clones, of which roughly 89% are seen a single time; 16% belongs to the top ten. This sample stems from a study of T cell responses to AZD1222 COVID-19 vaccine. Broader study findings: The span of vaccine-associated CD4 TCRs extended across spike, with dominance at 160-218 and 743-854. Recipients of AZD1222 seropositive at baseline numbered only 5 to 7. It should be noted that donors were predominantly white British and more often female, and clonal diversity was possibly underestimated.

The TCR sequence derives from an adult in good health. The sequences come from peripheral blood, collected on day 0 of AZD1222 vaccination.

The CDR3 nucleotides are TGTGCCAGCAGCGTAGAGGTAGGGGTCGTCACCGGGGAGCTGTTTTTT. Translation: CASSVEVGVVTGELFF. The chain uses TRBV9 and TRBJ2-2; D is perhaps TRBD1 (5 bases). The V and J ends lost 0 bases and 4 bases respectively, with 13 bases between them. In germline, CDR1 is SGDLS, CDR2 YYNGEE. The CDR3 consists of 16 residues. Looking up the rest from reference TRBV9 and TRBJ2-2 gives the full variable domain: DSGVTQTPKHLITATGQRVTLRCSPRSGDLSVYWYQQSLDQGLQFLIQYYNGEERAKGNILERFSAQQFPDLHSELNLSSLELGDSALYFCASSVEVGVVTGELFFGEGSRLTVL.